The 25 T cell receptor beta chains in this list originate from one sample, sequenced in a study of response to subunit inactivated influenza vaccine. From the RT-PCR reads, TCRdb called clonotypes with MiXCR, one entry per CDR3 protein. The sample has hundreds of thousands of distinct CDR3 sequences, roughly 12% seen once. The sample was PBMCs from blood, taken on the day of vaccination. These receptors originate from a middle-aged man who received an inactivated influenza vaccine.

This clonotype was detected once. The rearrangement uses TRBV20-1 and TRBJ1-5, with D hard to call. V was cut by 3 bases and J by 3 bases, with 15 bases left in between. Germline V gene sequence: CDR1 DFQATT, CDR2 SNEGSKA (reference sequence). This CDR3 has 15 amino acids. Written as DNA, the CDR3 is TGCAGTGCTAGTGGGAGAGGTTCCCCCAATCAGCCCCAGCATTTT. Its translation is CSASGRGSPNQPQHF.

This clonotype was recorded at least ten times. This chain uses TRBV5-1 with TRBJ2-3; D is possibly TRBD2 (5 bases). The V end was cut by 0 bases, the J end by 2 bases, with 13 bases between. This CDR3 has 16 amino acids. Germline V gene data show CDR1 as SGHRS and CDR2 as YFSETQ. The CDR3 DNA follows: TGCGCCAGCAGCTTGGCAAGAGGGCTAAACACAGATACGCAGTATTTT. Amino acid sequence: CASSLARGLNTDTQYF.

Here the CDR3 reads CASGRQGVTYEQYF. CDR3 coding DNA: TGTGCCAGCGGCAGACAGGGAGTAACCTACGAGCAGTACTTC. The rearrangement uses TRBV27 and TRBJ2-7, with 7 bases identical to TRBD1. Germline V CDR1 and CDR2: MNHEY, SMNVEV (reference sequence). V lost 8 bases and J lost 2; bases outside the gene matches: 9. CDR3 size: 14 residues.

This clonotype was found a few times. The rearrangement uses TRBV10-3 and TRBJ2-3; 7 positions match TRBD1. Germline V gene lookup returns CDR1 ENHRY and CDR2 SYGVKD. There are 15 residues in the CDR3. V dropped 2 bases and J dropped 3; count of bases not matched to a gene: 5. The DNA of the CDR3 is TGTGCCATCAGTGAGGCAGGGGGTTCTACAGATACGCAGTATTTT. Its protein is CAISEAGGSTDTQYF.

This clonotype turned up a few times. CDR3 sequence: CSVEGDRFFGYTF. In DNA, the CDR3 is TGCAGCGTTGAAGGGGACAGGTTTTTCGGCTACACCTTC. This rearrangement joins TRBV29-1 to TRBJ1-2; 8 bases are shared with TRBD1. This CDR3 contains 13 residues. Germline assignment: CDR1 SQVTM and CDR2 ANQGSEA. V gave up 1 base and J gave up 8 bases; unmatched junction bases: 6.

The chain employs TRBV12-3 or TRBV12-4 and TRBJ2-1, with 14 nucleotides matching TRBD2. Trimming took 7 bases from V and 6 from J; bases not matched to a gene: 11. The CDR3 extends over 17 amino acids. In nucleotides, the CDR3 is TGTGCCAGCACTAAGACTAGCGGGGGGGCTATAGGCAATGAGCAGTTCTTC. Amino acids: CASTKTSGGAIGNEQFF.

This clonotype was detected ten times or more. The rearrangement joins TRBV7-3 to TRBJ2-5, with a weak D call TRBD1 (6 bases). The germline V gene has CDR1 SGHTA and CDR2 FQGTGA. This CDR3 spans 13 amino acids. V shed 0 bases and J shed 4 bases, with 6 bases lying between them. DNA for the CDR3: TGTGCCAGCAGCTTAACCAGGGGAGAGACCCAGTACTTC. Translation: CASSLTRGETQYF.

This clonotype appeared many times. V and J are TRBV11-2 and TRBJ1-2; D is unclear. This CDR3 has 14 residues. Germline V gene lookup returns CDR1 SGHAT and CDR2 FQNNGV. The V gene lost 5 bases and the J gene lost 4 bases, with 14 bases spanning the gap. The CDR3 region is CASSINPRGYGYTF. The DNA for the CDR3 is TGTGCCAGCAGCATCAACCCCCGGGGCTATGGCTACACCTTC.

The chain has TRBV7-2 and TRBJ2-6; no reliable D call. Germline V lookup: CDR1 SGHTA, CDR2 FQGNSA. V was clipped by 5 bases and J by 1 base, with 9 bases between them. This CDR3 has 15 amino acids. The CDR3 nucleotides are TGTGCCAGCAGCCTATACCAATCTGGGGCCAACGTCCTGACTTTC. Its translation is CASSLYQSGANVLTF.

V usage is TRBV7-3 and J usage is TRBJ2-2, with 8 bases fitting TRBD1. This CDR3 contains 14 residues. Germline V gives CDR1 SGHTA, CDR2 FQGTGA. V lost 5 bases to trimming and J lost 4 bases; unmatched junction nucleotides: 3. The CDR3 DNA reads TGTGCCAGCAGCCGGACAGGGAGCACCGGGGAGCTGTTTTTT. Its translation: CASSRTGSTGELFF.

V and J are TRBV28 and TRBJ2-3; 12 bases match TRBD1. Germline-derived CDR1 and CDR2 are MDHEN and SYDVKM. The CDR3 totals 15 residues. The V and J ends lost 4 bases and 5 bases, in that order; junction bases with no gene match: 4. CDR3 sequence (DNA): TGTGCCAGCAGTTCAGGGACAGGGGGCTTAGATACGCAGTATTTT. Its translation is CASSSGTGGLDTQYF.

A few counts support this clonotype. CDR3 residues: CASSEDARAQETQYF. The CDR3 nucleotides are TGTGCCAGCAGTGAAGATGCTAGGGCCCAAGAGACCCAGTACTTC. V gene TRBV6-1 combines with J gene TRBJ2-5; no reliable D call. The CDR3 loop spans 15 amino acids. V lost 1 base and J 1 base, leaving 10 bases between the germline ends. Germline loops: CDR1 MNHNS, CDR2 SASEGT.

In its sample, this clonotype was seen a few times. The chain has TRBV19 and TRBJ2-3, with D hard to call. This CDR3 comprises 15 residues. The germline V and J ends were trimmed by 5 bases and 2 bases, with 14 bases remaining between them. Germline V gene sequence: CDR1 LNHDA, CDR2 SQIVND (reference sequence). The CDR3 DNA reads TGTGCCAGTAGTTCCCTGGACGGTTACACAGATACGCAGTATTTT. Its protein is CASSSLDGYTDTQYF.

The rearrangement joins TRBV5-6 to TRBJ2-5; no firm D call. The CDR3 extends over 15 amino acids. Trimming removed 4 bases at V and 2 bases at J, with 15 bases between. The germline V gene encodes CDR1 SGHDT and CDR2 YYEEEE. The CDR3 here is CASSPPRFIQETQYF. The DNA of the CDR3 is TGTGCCAGCAGCCCCCCCCGGTTCATTCAAGAGACCCAGTACTTC.

The chain uses TRBV6-1 and TRBJ2-4; D may match TRBD1 or TRBD2 (5 bases each). Germline-derived CDR1 and CDR2 are MNHNS and SASEGT. The V gene lost 4 bases and the J gene lost 0 bases, with 13 bases spanning the gap. The CDR3 runs 16 residues. CDR3 DNA: TGTGCCAGCAGTGGGGGGACGGTGCTAGCCAAAAACATTCAGTACTTC. Encoded protein: CASSGGTVLAKNIQYF.

The rearrangement joins TRBV30 to TRBJ1-2; TRBD1 agrees at 9 bases. The germline gives CDR1 GTSNPN, CDR2 SVGIG (reference sequence). V gave up 3 bases and J gave up 3 bases; unmatched junction bases: 2. There are 13 residues in the CDR3. DNA of the CDR3: TGTGCCTGGAGGGACAGGGGATACTATGGCTACACCTTC. Translating it yields CAWRDRGYYGYTF.

This clonotype appeared a few times. The chain is built from TRBV6-2 or TRBV6-3 and TRBJ1-1; the match to TRBD1 covers 9 bases. The V gene's germline CDR1 is MNHEY and CDR2 SVGEGT. V lost 1 base, J lost 9 bases, and 6 bases stayed unmatched. CDR3 size: 14 residues. The CDR3 DNA sequence: TGTGCCAGCAGTTACTATAAAGGGACAGGGAAAGCTTTCTTT. It specifies CASSYYKGTGKAFF.

A few counts support this clonotype. This chain connects TRBV6-1 to TRBJ1-1; unclear D gene. Germline CDR1 is MNHNS and CDR2 is SASEGT. Trimming cost V 1 base and J 9 bases, with 12 bases left between them. The length of the CDR3 is 13 residues. The CDR3 reads CASSEVQIDKAFF. CDR3 DNA: TGTGCCAGCAGTGAAGTGCAGATCGATAAAGCTTTCTTT.

This clonotype was found a few times. V usage is TRBV11-1 and J usage is TRBJ2-3, with TRBD1 identical over 7 bases. The CDR3 is 20 residues long. The V segment lost 2 bases and the J segment 2 bases; nucleotides outside the gene matches: 19. The germline CDR1 and CDR2 sequences are SGHAT and FQDESV (reference sequence). The CDR3 nucleotides read TGTGCCAGCAGCTTACTGGAGACAGGGATCCCGGGACGACCCACAGATACGCAGTATTTT. It specifies CASSLLETGIPGRPTDTQYF. Full variable domain (rest looked up from reference TRBV11-1 and TRBJ2-3): EAEVAQSPRYKITEKSQAVAFWCDPISGHATLYWYRQILGQGPELLVQFQDESVVDDSQLPKDRFSAERLKGVDSTLKIQPAELGDSAMYLCASSLLETGIPGRPTDTQYFGPGTRLTVL.

This clonotype came up a few times. The CDR3 DNA is TGTGCCAGCAGTCCACAGGGGCGTAATGAAAAACTGTTTTTT. This encodes CASSPQGRNEKLFF. V usage is TRBV6-1 and J usage is TRBJ1-4, with 7 positions matching TRBD1. Germline assignment: CDR1 MNHNS and CDR2 SASEGT. The CDR3 runs to 14 residues. The V and J ends lost 5 bases and 4 bases, in that order; junction bases with no gene match: 4.

This clonotype was seen only a few times. This chain uses TRBV7-8 with TRBJ2-7; D unclear. The V gene's germline CDR1 is SGHVS and CDR2 FQNEAQ. CDR3 length equals 12 residues. V lost 5 bases and J lost 5, with 10 bases in between. The CDR3 DNA sequence: TGTGCCAGCAGCCCCCACTTGGACGAGCAGTACTTC. This encodes CASSPHLDEQYF.

This clonotype has more than one count but fewer than ten. The genes are TRBV5-4 and TRBJ1-1; 9 nucleotides align to TRBD1. This CDR3 comprises 14 residues. Trimming at V came to 3 bases and at J to 4 bases, leaving 4 bases not matched to a gene. Per the germline V gene, CDR1 is SGHNT and CDR2 is YYREEE (reference sequence). Here the CDR3 DNA reads TGTGCCAGCAGCTGGGACAGGGTCGTCACTGAAGCTTTCTTT. This gives the protein CASSWDRVVTEAFF.

This clonotype turned up a few times. V gene TRBV20-1 combines with J gene TRBJ1-2, with D maybe TRBD1 (6 bases). CDR3 length: 13 amino acids. Per germline, CDR1 DFQATT and CDR2 SNEGSKA (reference sequence). V gave up 6 bases and J gave up 5 bases, with 16 bases separating them. DNA of the CDR3: TGCAGTGCATCCGACAGGCAGAGATATGGCTACACCTTC. Its translation: CSASDRQRYGYTF.

This clonotype was found once. This chain connects TRBV20-1 to TRBJ2-3; 8 nucleotides match TRBD2. V lost 0 bases and J lost 2; bases outside the gene matches: 4. The CDR3 is 15 amino acids. Germline CDR1 reads DFQATT; CDR2 reads SNEGSKA (reference sequence). This CDR3 reads CSARDFGGATDTQYF. The CDR3 DNA sequence: TGCAGTGCTAGAGATTTCGGGGGGGCCACAGATACGCAGTATTTT.

This clonotype was seen a few times. The chain is built from TRBV5-1 and TRBJ2-3; a possible D gene is TRBD1 (6 bases). CDR3 length: 15 amino acids. Germline assignment: CDR1 SGHRS and CDR2 YFSETQ. The V and J ends lost 7 bases and 2 bases respectively, with 17 bases between them. CDR3 nucleotide sequence: TGCGCCAGCGCCAGGGGTCGAGGGGACACAGATACGCAGTATTTT. Protein: CASARGRGDTDTQYF.